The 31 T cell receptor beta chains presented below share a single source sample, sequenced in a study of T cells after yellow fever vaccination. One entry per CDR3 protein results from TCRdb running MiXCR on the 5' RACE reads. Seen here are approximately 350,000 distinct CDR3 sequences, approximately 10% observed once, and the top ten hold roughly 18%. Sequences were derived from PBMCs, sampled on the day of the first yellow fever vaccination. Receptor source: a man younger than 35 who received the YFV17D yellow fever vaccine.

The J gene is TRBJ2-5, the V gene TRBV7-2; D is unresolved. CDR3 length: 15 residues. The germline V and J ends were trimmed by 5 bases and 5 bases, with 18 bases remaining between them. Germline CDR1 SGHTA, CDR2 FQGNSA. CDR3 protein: CASSPRALARETQYF. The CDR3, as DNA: TGTGCCAGCAGCCCACGGGCCTTAGCCAGGGAGACCCAGTACTTC.

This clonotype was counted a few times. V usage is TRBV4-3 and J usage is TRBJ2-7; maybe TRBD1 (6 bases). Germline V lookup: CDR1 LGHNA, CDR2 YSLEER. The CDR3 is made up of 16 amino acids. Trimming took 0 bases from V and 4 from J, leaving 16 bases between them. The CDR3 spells CASSQDPAGDSYEQYF. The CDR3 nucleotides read TGCGCCAGCAGCCAAGATCCGGCAGGGGATTCTTACGAGCAGTACTTC.

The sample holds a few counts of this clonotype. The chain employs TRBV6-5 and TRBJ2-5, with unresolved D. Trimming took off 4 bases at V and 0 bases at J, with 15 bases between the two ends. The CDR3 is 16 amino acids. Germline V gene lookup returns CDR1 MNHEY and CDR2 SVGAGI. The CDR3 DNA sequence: TGTGCCAGCAGTTCTCCCATAGACCGGAACCAAGAGACCCAGTACTTC. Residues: CASSSPIDRNQETQYF.

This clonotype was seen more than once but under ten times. CDR3 DNA sequence: TGCAGTGCTAGTACGGGTCACATGGCCGGGGCAGATACGCAGTATTTT. This gives the protein CSASTGHMAGADTQYF. The rearrangement uses TRBV20-1 and TRBJ2-3, with a possible D match to TRBD2 (5 bases). Looked up from germline, CDR1 is DFQATT and CDR2 is SNEGSKA (reference sequence). This CDR3 has 16 amino acids. The V and J ends lost 3 bases and 4 bases respectively, with 20 bases between them.

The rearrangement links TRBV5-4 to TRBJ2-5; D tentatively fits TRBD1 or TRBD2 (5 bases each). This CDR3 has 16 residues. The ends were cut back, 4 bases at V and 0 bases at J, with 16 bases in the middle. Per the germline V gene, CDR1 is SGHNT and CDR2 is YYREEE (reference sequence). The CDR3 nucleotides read TGTGCCAGCAGCCCGGCTGATGGGGGTAACCAAGAGACCCAGTACTTC. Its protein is CASSPADGGNQETQYF.

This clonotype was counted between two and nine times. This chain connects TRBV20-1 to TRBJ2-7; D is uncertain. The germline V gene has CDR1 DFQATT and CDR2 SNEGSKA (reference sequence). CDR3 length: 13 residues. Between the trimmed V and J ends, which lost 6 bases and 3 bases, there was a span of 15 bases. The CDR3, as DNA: TGCAGTGCACAAGCTCTAGTGGGCTACGAGCAGTACTTC. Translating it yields CSAQALVGYEQYF.

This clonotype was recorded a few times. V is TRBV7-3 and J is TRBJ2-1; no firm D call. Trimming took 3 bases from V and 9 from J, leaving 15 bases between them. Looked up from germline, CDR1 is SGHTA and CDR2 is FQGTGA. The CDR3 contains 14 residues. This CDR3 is CASSLGSSSVEQFF. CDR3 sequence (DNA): TGTGCCAGCAGCTTGGGTTCATCATCGGTTGAGCAGTTCTTC.

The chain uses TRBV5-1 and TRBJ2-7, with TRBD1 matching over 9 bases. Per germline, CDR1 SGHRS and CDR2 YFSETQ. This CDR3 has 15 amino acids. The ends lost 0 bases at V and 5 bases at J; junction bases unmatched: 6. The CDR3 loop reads CASSLAGTGINEQYF. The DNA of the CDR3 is TGCGCCAGCAGCTTGGCCGGGACAGGGATCAACGAGCAGTACTTC. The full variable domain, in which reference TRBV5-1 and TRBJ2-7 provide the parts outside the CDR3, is KAGVTQTPRYLIKTRGQQVTLSCSPISGHRSVSWYQQTPGQGLQFLFEYFSETQRNKGNFPGRFSGRQFSNSRSEMNVSTLELGDSALYLCASSLAGTGINEQYFGPGTRLTVT.

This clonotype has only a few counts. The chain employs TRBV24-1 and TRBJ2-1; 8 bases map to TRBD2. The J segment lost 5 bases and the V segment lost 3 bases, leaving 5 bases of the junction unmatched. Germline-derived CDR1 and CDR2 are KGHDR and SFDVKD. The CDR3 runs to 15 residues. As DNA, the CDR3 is TGTGCCACCAGTGATGCCGGGACTAGTAACAATGAGCAGTTCTTC. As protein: CATSDAGTSNNEQFF.

CDR3 sequence (DNA): TGTGCCAGCAGCCTCCCACTAGCGGGGGCGGGGACCCAGTACTTC. Amino acid sequence: CASSLPLAGAGTQYF. The chain links TRBV7-2 to TRBJ2-5, with TRBD2 matching 11 bases. The germline gives CDR1 SGHTA, CDR2 FQGNSA. CDR3 size: 15 residues. Trimming at V came to 5 bases and at J to 7 bases, leaving 9 bases not matched to a gene.

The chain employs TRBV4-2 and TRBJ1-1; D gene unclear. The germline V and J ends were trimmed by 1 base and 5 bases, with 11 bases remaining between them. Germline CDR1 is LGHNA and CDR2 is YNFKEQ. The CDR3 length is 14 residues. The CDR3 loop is CASSQGRRGTEAFF. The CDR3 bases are TGTGCCAGCAGCCAAGGACGCCGAGGGACTGAAGCTTTCTTT.

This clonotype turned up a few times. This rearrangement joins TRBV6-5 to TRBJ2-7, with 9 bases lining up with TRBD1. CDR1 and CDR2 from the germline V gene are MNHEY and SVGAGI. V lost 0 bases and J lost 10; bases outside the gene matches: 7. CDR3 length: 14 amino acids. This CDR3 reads CASSYSGTGFDQYF. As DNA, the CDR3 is TGTGCCAGCAGTTACTCCGGGACAGGGTTCGACCAGTACTTC.

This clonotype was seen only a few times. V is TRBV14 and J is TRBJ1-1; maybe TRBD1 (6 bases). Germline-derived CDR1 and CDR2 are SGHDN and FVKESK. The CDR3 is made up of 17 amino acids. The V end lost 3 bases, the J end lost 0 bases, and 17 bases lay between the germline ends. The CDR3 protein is CASSHLQGKGLNTEAFF. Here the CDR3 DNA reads TGTGCCAGCAGCCATCTGCAGGGGAAAGGGCTGAACACTGAAGCTTTCTTT.

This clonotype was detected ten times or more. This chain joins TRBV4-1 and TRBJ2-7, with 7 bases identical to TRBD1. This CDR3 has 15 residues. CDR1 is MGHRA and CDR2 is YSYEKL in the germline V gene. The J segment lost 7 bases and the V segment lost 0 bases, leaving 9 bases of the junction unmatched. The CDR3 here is CASSQEPGGWWEQYV. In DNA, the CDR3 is TGCGCCAGCAGCCAAGAACCAGGGGGATGGTGGGAGCAGTACGTC.

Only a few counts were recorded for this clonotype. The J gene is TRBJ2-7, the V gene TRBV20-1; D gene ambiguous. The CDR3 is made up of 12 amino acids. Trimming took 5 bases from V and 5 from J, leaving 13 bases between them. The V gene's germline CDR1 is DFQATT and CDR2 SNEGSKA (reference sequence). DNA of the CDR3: TGCAGTGCTGCGACGGTACGGGACGAGCAGTACTTC. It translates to CSAATVRDEQYF.

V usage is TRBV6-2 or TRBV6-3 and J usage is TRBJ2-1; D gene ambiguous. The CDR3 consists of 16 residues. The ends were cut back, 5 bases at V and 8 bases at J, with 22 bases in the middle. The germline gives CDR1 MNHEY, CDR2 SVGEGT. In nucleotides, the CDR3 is TGTGCCAGCAGTACCTTCCCGGGCTTCTCCGTCGATGAGCAGTTCTTC. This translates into CASSTFPGFSVDEQFF.

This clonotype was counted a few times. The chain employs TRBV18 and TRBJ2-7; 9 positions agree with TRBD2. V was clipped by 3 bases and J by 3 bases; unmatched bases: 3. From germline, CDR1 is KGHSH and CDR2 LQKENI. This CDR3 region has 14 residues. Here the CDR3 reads CASSPGTSLYEQYF. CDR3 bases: TGTGCCAGCTCACCCGGGACTAGCCTCTACGAGCAGTACTTC.

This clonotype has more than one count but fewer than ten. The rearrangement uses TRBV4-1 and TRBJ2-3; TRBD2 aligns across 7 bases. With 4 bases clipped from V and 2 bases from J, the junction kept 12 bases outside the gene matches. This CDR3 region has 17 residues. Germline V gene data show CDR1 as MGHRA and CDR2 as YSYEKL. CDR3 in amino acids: CASSRRATGGTTDTQYF. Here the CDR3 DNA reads TGCGCCAGCAGCCGAAGGGCTACCGGGGGGACCACAGATACGCAGTATTTT.

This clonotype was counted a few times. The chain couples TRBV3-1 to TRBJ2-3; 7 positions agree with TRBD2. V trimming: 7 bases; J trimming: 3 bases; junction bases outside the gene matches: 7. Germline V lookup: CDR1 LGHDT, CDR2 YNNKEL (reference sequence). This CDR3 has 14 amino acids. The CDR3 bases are TGTGCCAGCAAGAAAGCGGGGAAAACAGATACGCAGTATTTT. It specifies CASKKAGKTDTQYF.

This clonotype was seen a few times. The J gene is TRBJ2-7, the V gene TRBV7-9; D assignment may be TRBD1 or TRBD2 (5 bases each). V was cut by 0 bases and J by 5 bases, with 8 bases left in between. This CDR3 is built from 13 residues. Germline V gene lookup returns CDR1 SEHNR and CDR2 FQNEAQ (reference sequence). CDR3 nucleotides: TGTGCCAGCAGCTTAGCGGGGACGGACGAGCAGTACGTC. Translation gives CASSLAGTDEQYV.

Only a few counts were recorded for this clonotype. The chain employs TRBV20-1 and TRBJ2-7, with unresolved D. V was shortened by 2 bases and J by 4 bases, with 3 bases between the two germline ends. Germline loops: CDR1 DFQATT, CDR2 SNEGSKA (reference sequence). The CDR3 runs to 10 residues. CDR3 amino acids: CSARQYEQYV. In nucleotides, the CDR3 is TGCAGTGCTAGACAATACGAGCAGTACGTC.

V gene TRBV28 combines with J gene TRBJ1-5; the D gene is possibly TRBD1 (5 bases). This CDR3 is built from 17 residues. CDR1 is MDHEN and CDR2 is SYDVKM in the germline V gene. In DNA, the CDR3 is TGTGCGTCAAGGGCCAATCGGGGGGTGTATAGCAATCAGCCCCAGCATTTT. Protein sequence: CASRANRGVYSNQPQHF.

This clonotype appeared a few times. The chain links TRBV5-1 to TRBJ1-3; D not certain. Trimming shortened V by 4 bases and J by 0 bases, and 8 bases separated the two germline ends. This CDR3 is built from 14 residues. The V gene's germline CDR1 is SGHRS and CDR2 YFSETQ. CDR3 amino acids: CASSITPSGNTIYF. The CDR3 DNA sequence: TGCGCCAGCAGCATTACACCCTCTGGAAACACCATATATTTT. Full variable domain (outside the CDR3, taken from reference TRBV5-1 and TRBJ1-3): KAGVTQTPRYLIKTRGQQVTLSCSPISGHRSVSWYQQTPGQGLQFLFEYFSETQRNKGNFPGRFSGRQFSNSRSEMNVSTLELGDSALYLCASSITPSGNTIYFGEGSWLTVV.

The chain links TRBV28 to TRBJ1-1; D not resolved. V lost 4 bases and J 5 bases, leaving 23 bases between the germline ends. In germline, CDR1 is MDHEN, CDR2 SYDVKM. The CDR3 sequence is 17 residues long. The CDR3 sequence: CASSSERQRVFRTEAFF. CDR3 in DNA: TGTGCCAGCAGTTCTGAACGACAAAGGGTCTTTCGAACTGAAGCTTTCTTT.

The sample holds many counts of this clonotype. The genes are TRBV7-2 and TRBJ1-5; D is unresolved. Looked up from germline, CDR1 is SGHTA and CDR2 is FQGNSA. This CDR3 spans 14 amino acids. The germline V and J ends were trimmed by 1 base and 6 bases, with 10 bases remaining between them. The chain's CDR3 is CASSLGPKGQPQHF. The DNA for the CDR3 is TGTGCCAGCAGCTTAGGCCCCAAGGGTCAGCCCCAGCATTTT.

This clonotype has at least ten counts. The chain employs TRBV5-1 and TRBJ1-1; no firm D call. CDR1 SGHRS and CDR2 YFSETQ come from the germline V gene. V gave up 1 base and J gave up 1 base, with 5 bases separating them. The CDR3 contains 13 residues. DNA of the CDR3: TGCGCCAGCAGCTTGCAACGGAACACTGAAGCTTTCTTT. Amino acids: CASSLQRNTEAFF.

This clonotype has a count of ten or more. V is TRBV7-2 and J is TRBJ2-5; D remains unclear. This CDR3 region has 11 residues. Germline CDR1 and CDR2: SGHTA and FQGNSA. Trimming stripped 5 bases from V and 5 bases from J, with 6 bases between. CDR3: CASSPWETQYF. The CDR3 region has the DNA TGTGCCAGCAGCCCCTGGGAGACCCAGTACTTC.

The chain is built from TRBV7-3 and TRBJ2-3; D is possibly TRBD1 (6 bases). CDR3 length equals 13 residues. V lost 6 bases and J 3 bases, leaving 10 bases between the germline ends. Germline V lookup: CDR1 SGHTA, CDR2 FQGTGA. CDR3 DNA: TGTGCCAGCAGATTCCAGGGGACAGATACGCAGTATTTT. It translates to CASRFQGTDTQYF. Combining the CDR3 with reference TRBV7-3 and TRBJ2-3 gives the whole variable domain GAGVSQTPSNKVTEKGKYVELRCDPISGHTALYWYRQSLGQGPEFLIYFQGTGAADDSGLPNDRFFAVRPEGSVSTLKIQRTERGDSAVYLCASRFQGTDTQYFGPGTRLTVL.

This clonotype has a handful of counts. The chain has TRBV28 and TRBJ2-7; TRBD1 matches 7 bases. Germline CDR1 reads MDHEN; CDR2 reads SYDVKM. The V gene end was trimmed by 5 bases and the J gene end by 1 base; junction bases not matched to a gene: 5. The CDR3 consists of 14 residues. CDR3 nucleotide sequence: TGTGCCAGCAGTCGACAGGGTTTATCCTACGAGCAGTACGTC. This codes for CASSRQGLSYEQYV.

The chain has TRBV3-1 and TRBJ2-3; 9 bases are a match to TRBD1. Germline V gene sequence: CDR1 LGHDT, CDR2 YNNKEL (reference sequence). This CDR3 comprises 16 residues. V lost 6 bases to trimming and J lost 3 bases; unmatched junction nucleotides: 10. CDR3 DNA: TGTGCCAGCAGGGCCCACGGGACAGGGAGTACAGATACGCAGTATTTT. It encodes CASRAHGTGSTDTQYF.

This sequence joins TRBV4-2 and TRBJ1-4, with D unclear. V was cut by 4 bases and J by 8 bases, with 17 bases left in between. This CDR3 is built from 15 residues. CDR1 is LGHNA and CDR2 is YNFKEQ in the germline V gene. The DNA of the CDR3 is TGTGCCAGCAGCCCGAGGACGAACGCGGCGGAAAAACTGTTTTTT. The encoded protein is CASSPRTNAAEKLFF.